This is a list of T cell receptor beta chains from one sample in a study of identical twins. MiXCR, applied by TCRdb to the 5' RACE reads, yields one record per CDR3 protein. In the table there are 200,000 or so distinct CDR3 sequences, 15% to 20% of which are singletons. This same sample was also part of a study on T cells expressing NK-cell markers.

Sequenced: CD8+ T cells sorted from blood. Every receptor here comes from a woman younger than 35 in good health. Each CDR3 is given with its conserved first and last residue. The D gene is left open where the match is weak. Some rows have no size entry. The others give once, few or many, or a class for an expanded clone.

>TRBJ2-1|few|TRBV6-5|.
CASSYSGVGEQFF
TGTGCCAGCAGTTACTCTGGGGTAGGTGAGCAGTTCTTC
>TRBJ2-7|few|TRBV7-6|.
CASSLIGGKGDEQYF
TGTGCCAGCAGCTTAATCGGCGGGAAAGGAGACGAGCAGTACTTC
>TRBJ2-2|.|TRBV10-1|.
CASSERGTGELFF
TGCGCCAGCAGTGAGCGCGGCACCGGGGAGCTGTTTTTT
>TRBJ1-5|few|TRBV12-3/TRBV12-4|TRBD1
CASKFGTGTLNQPQHF
TGTGCCAGCAAGTTCGGGACAGGGACCCTTAATCAGCCCCAGCATTTT
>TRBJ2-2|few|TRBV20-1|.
CSARDSPPKVNTGELFF
TGCAGTGCTAGAGATTCCCCCCCAAAGGTTAACACCGGGGAGCTGTTTTTT
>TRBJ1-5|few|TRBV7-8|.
CASSLLGGNQPQHF
TGTGCCAGCAGCTTGCTAGGGGGTAATCAGCCCCAGCATTTT
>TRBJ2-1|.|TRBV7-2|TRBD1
CASSLNRGGNEQFF
TGTGCCAGCAGCTTAAACAGGGGTGGGAATGAGCAGTTCTTC
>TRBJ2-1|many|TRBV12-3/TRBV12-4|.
CASSGHEQFF
TGTGCCAGCAGCGGGCATGAGCAGTTCTTC
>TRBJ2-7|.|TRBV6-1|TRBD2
CATTLLAGGPYEQYF
TGTGCCACCACCCTACTAGCGGGGGGGCCCTACGAGCAGTACTTC
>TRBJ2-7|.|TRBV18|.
CASSPSFAQDQYEQYF
TGTGCCAGCTCACCATCGTTCGCACAGGACCAATACGAGCAGTACTTC
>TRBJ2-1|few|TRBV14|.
CASSHLGAWEQFF
TGTGCCAGCAGCCATCTAGGGGCATGGGAGCAGTTCTTC
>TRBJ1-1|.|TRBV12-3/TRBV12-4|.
CASSFGGLYFPEAFF
TGTGCCAGCAGTTTCGGGGGCCTTTATTTCCCTGAAGCTTTCTTT
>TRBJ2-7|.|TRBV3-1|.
CASTAGFEQYF
TGTGCCAGCACTGCGGGCTTCGAGCAGTACTTC
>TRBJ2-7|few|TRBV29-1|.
CSVPGATYEQYF
TGCAGCGTTCCAGGGGCCACCTACGAGCAGTACTTC
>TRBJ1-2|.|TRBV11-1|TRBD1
CASSAIQGGFNYGYTF
TGTGCCAGCAGCGCGATACAGGGGGGTTTTAACTATGGCTACACCTTC
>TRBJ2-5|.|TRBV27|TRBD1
CASSFTGGEETQYF
TGTGCCAGCAGTTTCACAGGGGGCGAAGAGACCCAGTACTTC
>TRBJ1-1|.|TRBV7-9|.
CASSPERLEAFF
TGTGCCAGCAGCCCCGAGAGACTTGAAGCTTTCTTT
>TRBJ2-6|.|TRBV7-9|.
CASSLAQSSSGANVLTF
TGTGCCAGCAGCTTAGCGCAGTCCTCCTCTGGGGCCAACGTCCTGACTTTC
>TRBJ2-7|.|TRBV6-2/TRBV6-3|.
CASSPGGRWYEQYF
TGTGCCAGCAGTCCCGGTGGTAGGTGGTACGAGCAGTACTTC
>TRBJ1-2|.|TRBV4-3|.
CASSQWGIERGYTF
TGCGCCAGCAGCCAATGGGGGATAGAGAGGGGCTACACCTTC
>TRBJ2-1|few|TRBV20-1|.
CSATSKQFF
TGCAGTGCTACCAGCAAGCAGTTCTTC
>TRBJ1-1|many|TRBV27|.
CASSLSVNTEAFF
TGTGCCAGCAGCTTAAGCGTGAACACTGAAGCTTTCTTT
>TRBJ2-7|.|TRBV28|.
CASSLTAGASPYEQYF
TGTGCCAGCAGTTTGACGGCAGGGGCCAGCCCCTACGAGCAGTACTTC
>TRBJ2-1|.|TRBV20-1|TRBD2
CSARLAGVFNEQFF
TGCAGTGCTAGACTAGCGGGAGTGTTCAACGAGCAGTTCTTC
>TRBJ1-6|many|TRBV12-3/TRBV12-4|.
CASSLGAHSPLHF
TGTGCCAGCAGTTTAGGCGCCCATTCACCCCTCCACTTT
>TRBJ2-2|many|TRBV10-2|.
CASSERHTGELFF
TGCGCCAGCAGTGAGAGGCACACCGGGGAGCTGTTTTTT
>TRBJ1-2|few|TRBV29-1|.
CSVEDQGDYGYTF
TGCAGCGTTGAAGACCAAGGGGACTATGGCTACACCTTC
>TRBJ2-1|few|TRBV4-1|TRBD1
CASSQDPRDRVNNEQFF
TGCGCCAGCAGCCAAGACCCCCGGGACAGGGTCAACAATGAGCAGTTCTTC
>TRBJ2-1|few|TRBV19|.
CASSIGGESDEQFF
TGTGCCAGTAGTATTGGCGGGGAGAGCGATGAGCAGTTCTTC
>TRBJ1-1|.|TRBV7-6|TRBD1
CASTQGAGAEAFF
TGTGCCAGCACCCAGGGGGCAGGAGCTGAAGCTTTCTTT
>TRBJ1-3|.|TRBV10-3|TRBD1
CAISGPGTGHSGNTIYF
TGTGCCATCAGTGGTCCCGGGACAGGGCACTCTGGAAACACCATATATTTT
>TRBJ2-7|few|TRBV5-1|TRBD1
CASSPYGQVDRGYEQYF
TGCGCCAGCAGCCCCTACGGTCAAGTAGACAGGGGCTACGAGCAGTACTTC
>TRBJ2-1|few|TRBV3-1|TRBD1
CASSQDGQAIYNEQFF
TGTGCCAGCAGCCAAGATGGACAGGCTATCTACAATGAGCAGTTCTTC
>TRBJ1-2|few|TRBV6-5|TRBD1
CASSYTQGQGYGYTF
TGTGCCAGCAGTTACACCCAGGGACAGGGCTATGGCTACACCTTC
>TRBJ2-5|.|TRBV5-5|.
CASSFDGYETQYF
TGTGCCAGCAGCTTTGATGGTTACGAGACCCAGTACTTC
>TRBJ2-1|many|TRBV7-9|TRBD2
CASSLRTSGGFRGQFF
TGTGCCAGCAGCCTACGGACTAGCGGGGGATTCAGGGGGCAGTTCTTC
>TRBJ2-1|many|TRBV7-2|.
CASSLGTSNEQFF
TGTGCCAGCAGCTTAGGCACCAGCAACGAGCAGTTCTTC
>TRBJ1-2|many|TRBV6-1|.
CASLSGIDYGYTF
TGTGCCAGTTTGTCAGGGATCGACTATGGCTACACCTTC
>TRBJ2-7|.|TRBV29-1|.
CSVTEESYEQYF
TGCAGCGTAACGGAGGAATCCTACGAGCAGTACTTC
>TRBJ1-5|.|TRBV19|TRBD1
CASRTGYPNQPQHF
TGTGCCTCCCGGACAGGGTATCCCAATCAGCCCCAGCATTTT
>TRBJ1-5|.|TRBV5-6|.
CASSLVRSDQPQHF
TGTGCCAGCAGCTTGGTAAGGTCTGATCAGCCCCAGCATTTT
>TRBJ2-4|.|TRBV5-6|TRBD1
CASSWGTGLAKNIQYF
TGTGCCAGCAGCTGGGGGACAGGTCTAGCCAAAAACATTCAGTACTTC
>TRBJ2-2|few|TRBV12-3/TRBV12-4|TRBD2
CASSSLERGAELFF
TGTGCCAGCAGTTCCCTCGAGCGGGGGGCGGAGCTGTTTTTT
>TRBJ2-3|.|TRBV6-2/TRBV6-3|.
CASGPYAGTGTDTQYF
TGTGCCAGCGGCCCTTACGCCGGGACTGGCACAGATACGCAGTATTTT
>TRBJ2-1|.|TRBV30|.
CAWLPRNYNEQFF
TGTGCCTGGCTCCCTCGAAACTACAATGAGCAGTTCTTC
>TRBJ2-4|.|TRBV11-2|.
CASSPSGLAKNIQYF
TGTGCCAGCAGCCCCTCGGGCCTAGCCAAAAACATTCAGTACTTC
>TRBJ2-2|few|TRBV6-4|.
CASSDGGAGELFF
TGTGCCAGCAGTGACGGCGGGGCCGGGGAGCTGTTTTTT
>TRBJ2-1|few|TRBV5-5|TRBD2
CASSLGLAKGEQFF
TGTGCCAGCAGCCTCGGACTAGCGAAGGGTGAGCAGTTCTTC
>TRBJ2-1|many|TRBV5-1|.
CASGVLRGNEQFF
TGCGCCAGTGGGGTGCTCCGGGGCAATGAGCAGTTCTTC
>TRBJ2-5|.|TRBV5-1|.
CASSLVTQETQYF
TGCGCCAGCAGCTTGGTTACACAAGAGACCCAGTACTTC
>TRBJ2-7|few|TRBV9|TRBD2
CASSVASGSTYEQYF
TGTGCCAGCAGCGTGGCTAGCGGGAGTACCTACGAGCAGTACTTC
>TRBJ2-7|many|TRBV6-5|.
CASSYSHSTGEQYF
TGTGCCAGCAGTTACTCCCATTCAACGGGCGAGCAGTACTTC
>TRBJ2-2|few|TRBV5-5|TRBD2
CASSFLAGDTGELFF
TGTGCCAGCAGCTTCCTAGCGGGAGACACCGGGGAGCTGTTTTTT
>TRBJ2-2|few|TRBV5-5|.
CASSLPGANTGELFF
TGTGCCAGCAGCTTGCCCGGAGCTAACACCGGGGAGCTGTTTTTT
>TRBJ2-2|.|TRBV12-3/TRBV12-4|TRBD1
CASNGQVGELFF
TGTGCCAGCAACGGACAGGTCGGGGAGCTGTTTTTT
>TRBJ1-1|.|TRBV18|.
CASSPEFGGLGEAFF
TGTGCCAGCTCACCAGAATTCGGCGGCCTGGGGGAAGCTTTCTTT
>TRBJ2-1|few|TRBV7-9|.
CASSLAQTRINEQFF
TGTGCCAGCAGCTTAGCACAGACTAGGATCAATGAGCAGTTCTTC
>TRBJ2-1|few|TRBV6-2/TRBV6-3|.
CASTNGDYNEQFF
TGTGCCAGCACCAACGGAGATTACAATGAGCAGTTCTTC
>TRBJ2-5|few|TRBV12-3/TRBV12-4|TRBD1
CASTYTTGKETQYF
TGTGCCAGCACTTACACGACAGGGAAGGAGACCCAGTACTTC
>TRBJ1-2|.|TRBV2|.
CASPPGRDGYTF
TGTGCTTCCCCCCCAGGGCGGGATGGCTACACCTTC